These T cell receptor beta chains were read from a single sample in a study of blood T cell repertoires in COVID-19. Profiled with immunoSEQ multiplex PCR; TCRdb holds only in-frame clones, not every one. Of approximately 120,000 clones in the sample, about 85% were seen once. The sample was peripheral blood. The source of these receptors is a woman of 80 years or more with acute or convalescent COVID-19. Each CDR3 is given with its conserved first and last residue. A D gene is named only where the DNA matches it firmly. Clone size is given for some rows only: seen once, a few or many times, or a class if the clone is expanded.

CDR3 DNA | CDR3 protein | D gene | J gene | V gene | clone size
TGTGCCAGCAGTCCCGACAGGGACGAGCCCCAGCATTTT | CASSPDRDEPQHF | TRBD1 | TRBJ1-5 | TRBV6-5 | .
TGTGCCAGCTCACCACAGCGGGGGGGACTGAACTATGGCTACACCTTC | CASSPQRGGLNYGYTF | . | TRBJ1-2 | TRBV18 | few
TGTGCCAGCAGCTCCGCCGGAACAGGGGGCGGTGGCTACACCTTC | CASSSAGTGGGGYTF | TRBD1 | TRBJ1-2 | TRBV11-2 | .
TGTGCCAGCAAACTACACGGGACAGCCTATGGCTACACCTTC | CASKLHGTAYGYTF | TRBD1 | TRBJ1-2 | TRBV6-5 | .
TGCGCCAGCAGCTACATGGCCGGGGGGCCTAGCACAGATACGCAGTATTTT | CASSYMAGGPSTDTQYF | . | TRBJ2-3 | TRBV4-1 | few
TGTGCCAGCAGCTCCCGACGCAGGGCTCTCTATGGCTACACCTTC | CASSSRRRALYGYTF | . | TRBJ1-2 | TRBV7-8 | .
TGTGCCAGCAGCCACTCTAGGGACAGGGGCCAGTGGAACTATGGCTACACCTTC | CASSHSRDRGQWNYGYTF | TRBD1 | TRBJ1-2 | TRBV7-9 | .
TGCGCCAGCAGCTTCGGCGGCCCCGGCCTAGACGAGCAGTACTTC | CASSFGGPGLDEQYF | . | TRBJ2-7 | TRBV5-1 | .
TGTGCCAGCAGCCTTAAGATCCAGGGTGCCACTGAAGCTTTCTTT | CASSLKIQGATEAFF | . | TRBJ1-1 | TRBV5-4 | once
TGTGCCAGCAGTCTCCAGGGGTATATCTCTGGGGCCAACGTCCTGACTTTC | CASSLQGYISGANVLTF | . | TRBJ2-6 | TRBV28 | .
TGTGCCAGCAGTGAAATGAGGAACACCATATATTTT | CASSEMRNTIYF | . | TRBJ1-3 | TRBV6-1 | .
TGTGCCAGCTCACCATTCCAGCGGGGGACAAGAGAGACCCAGTACTTC | CASSPFQRGTRETQYF | TRBD2 | TRBJ2-5 | TRBV18 | .
TGTGCCAGCAGACAGGGGTATAATTCACCCCTCCACTTT | CASRQGYNSPLHF | TRBD1 | TRBJ1-6 | TRBV6-5 | .
TGTGCCAGCAGTTCTTTTTCTAGCTCCTTCAGTCATGAGCAGTTCTTC | CASSSFSSSFSHEQFF | . | TRBJ2-1 | TRBV28 | .
TGTGCCAGCAGCCGGAACCTGGGGGGGACGCCGAACACCGGGGAGCTGTTTTTT | CASSRNLGGTPNTGELFF | TRBD2 | TRBJ2-2 | TRBV7-6 | .
TGTGCCAGCAGTTTGACAGAGGGCACAGATACGCAGTATTTT | CASSLTEGTDTQYF | . | TRBJ2-3 | TRBV2 | .
TGTGCCAGCTCTGAGGGTTACAATGAGCAGTTCTTC | CASSEGYNEQFF | . | TRBJ2-1 | TRBV6-5 | .
TGTGCCAGCAGTTTGTCCCGACAGGCTGGATACTATGGCTACACCTTC | CASSLSRQAGYYGYTF | . | TRBJ1-2 | TRBV28 | .
TGTGCCAGTAGTGTCGACAGGGAATACGGCTACACCTTC | CASSVDREYGYTF | TRBD1 | TRBJ1-2 | TRBV19 | .
TGTGCCAGCAGCTTAACCAAGGACACGTTGGGGTCCAACAATGAGCAGTTCTTC | CASSLTKDTLGSNNEQFF | . | TRBJ2-1 | TRBV7-3 | .
TGTGCCAGCTCACCCACCAGGGGTTATACTGAAGCTTTCTTT | CASSPTRGYTEAFF | . | TRBJ1-1 | TRBV18 | .